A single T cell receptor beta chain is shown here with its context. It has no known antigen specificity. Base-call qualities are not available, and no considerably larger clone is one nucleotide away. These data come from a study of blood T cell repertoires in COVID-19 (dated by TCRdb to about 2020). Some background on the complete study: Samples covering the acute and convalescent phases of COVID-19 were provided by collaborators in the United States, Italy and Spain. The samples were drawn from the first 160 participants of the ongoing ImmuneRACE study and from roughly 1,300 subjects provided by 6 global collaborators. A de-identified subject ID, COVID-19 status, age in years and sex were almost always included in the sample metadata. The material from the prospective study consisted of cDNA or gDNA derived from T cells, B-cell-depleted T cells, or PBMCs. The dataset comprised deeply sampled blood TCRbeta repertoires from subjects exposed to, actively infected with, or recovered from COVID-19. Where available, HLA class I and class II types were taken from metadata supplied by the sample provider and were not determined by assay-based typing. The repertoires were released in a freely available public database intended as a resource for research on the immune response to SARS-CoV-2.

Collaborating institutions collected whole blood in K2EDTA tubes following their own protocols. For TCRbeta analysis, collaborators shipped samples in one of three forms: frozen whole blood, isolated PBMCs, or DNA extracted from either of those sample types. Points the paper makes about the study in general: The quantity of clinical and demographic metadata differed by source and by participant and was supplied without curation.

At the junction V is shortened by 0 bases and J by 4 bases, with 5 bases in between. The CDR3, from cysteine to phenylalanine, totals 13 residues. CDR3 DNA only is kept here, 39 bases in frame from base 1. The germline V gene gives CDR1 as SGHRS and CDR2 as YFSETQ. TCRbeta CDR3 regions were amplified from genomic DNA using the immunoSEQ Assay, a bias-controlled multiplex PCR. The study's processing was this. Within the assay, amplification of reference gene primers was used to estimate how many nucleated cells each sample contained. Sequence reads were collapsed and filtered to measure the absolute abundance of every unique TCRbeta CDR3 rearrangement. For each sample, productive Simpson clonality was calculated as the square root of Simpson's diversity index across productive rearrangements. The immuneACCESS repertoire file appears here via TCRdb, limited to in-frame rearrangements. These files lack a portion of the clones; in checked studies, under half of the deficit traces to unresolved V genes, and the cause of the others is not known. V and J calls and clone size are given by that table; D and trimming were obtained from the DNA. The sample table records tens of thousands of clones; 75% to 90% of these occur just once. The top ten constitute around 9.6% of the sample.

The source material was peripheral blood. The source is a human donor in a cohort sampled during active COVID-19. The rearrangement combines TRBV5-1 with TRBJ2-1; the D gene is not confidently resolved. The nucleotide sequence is TGCGCCAGCAGCTTGGACCTATACAATGAGCAGTTCTTC. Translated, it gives CASSLDLYNEQFF. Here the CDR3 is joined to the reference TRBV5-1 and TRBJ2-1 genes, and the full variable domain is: KAGVTQTPRYLIKTRGQQVTLSCSPISGHRSVSWYQQTPGQGLQFLFEYFSETQRNKGNFPGRFSGRQFSNSRSEMNVSTLELGDSALYLCASSLDLYNEQFFGPGTRLTVL.